A selection of T cell receptor beta chains follows, all from one sample in a study of human T cells and chemical hapten exposure. One entry per CDR3 protein, called by TCRdb with MiXCR from the RACE reads. The table records around 120,000 distinct CDR3 sequences, roughly 14% of them present only once. Sequenced material: whole blood, taken in connection with sensitization to the hapten diphenylcyclopropenone (DPC). The source is a young woman with alopecia areata. Some clones in this sample may be carry-over from other donors' samples. Each CDR3 is given with its conserved first and last residue. A D gene is named only where the DNA matches it firmly. Size is omitted from some rows. Given values are once, few, many or a class for expanded clones.

clone_size	d_call	j_call	v_call	cdr3_aa	cdr3_nt
.	.	TRBJ1-1	TRBV12-3/TRBV12-4	CASSPAPYRIGFEAFF	TGTGCCAGCAGTCCCGCCCCCTACAGAATAGGTTTTGAAGCTTTCTTT
few	.	TRBJ2-7	TRBV29-1	CSVEAGSSYEQYF	TGCAGCGTTGAGGCAGGGAGTTCCTACGAGCAGTACTTC
many	.	TRBJ1-2	TRBV18	CASSRRTEEYGYTF	TGTGCCAGCTCACGTAGGACAGAGGAATATGGCTACACCTTC
.	TRBD1	TRBJ2-3	TRBV30	CACGAGGASDTQYF	TGTGCCTGTGGGGCAGGGGGCGCGTCAGATACGCAGTATTTT
many	.	TRBJ1-2	TRBV7-9	CASTPTGPYESYTF	TGTGCCAGCACGCCCACGGGACCCTATGAGAGCTACACCTTC
many	.	TRBJ2-1	TRBV7-2	CASSLLANNEQFF	TGTGCCAGCAGCTTATTAGCTAACAATGAGCAGTTCTTC
few	.	TRBJ1-1	TRBV18	CASSPKFVRGTTEAFF	TGTGCCAGCTCACCAAAGTTCGTTAGAGGAACCACTGAAGCTTTCTTT
.	.	TRBJ1-4	TRBV29-1	CSVEAQGREKLFF	TGCAGCGTTGAAGCGCAGGGGCGTGAAAAACTGTTTTTT
few	.	TRBJ2-1	TRBV12-3/TRBV12-4	CASSQSLTGSSYNEQFF	TGTGCCAGCAGCCAAAGCCTCACGGGGAGCTCCTACAATGAGCAGTTCTTC
many	.	TRBJ1-2	TRBV2	CASSAQGANYGYTF	TGTGCCAGCAGCGCACAGGGAGCTAACTATGGCTACACCTTC
many	.	TRBJ1-2	TRBV19	CASSIPRGEDYGYTF	TGTGCCAGTAGTATTCCCAGGGGTGAGGACTATGGCTACACCTTC
.	.	TRBJ2-7	TRBV20-1	CSASGPGGSYEQYF	TGCAGTGCTAGTGGCCCGGGCGGATCCTACGAGCAGTACTTC
many	.	TRBJ2-1	TRBV29-1	CSERDLGEEQFF	TGCAGCGAAAGGGACTTGGGGGAAGAGCAGTTCTTC
many	.	TRBJ1-2	TRBV27	CASSLLGRGGYGYTF	TGTGCCAGCAGTTTACTGGGACGGGGAGGCTATGGCTACACCTTC
.	.	TRBJ1-6	TRBV7-9	CASTRTDQLLHF	TGTGCCAGCACCCGGACGGACCAGCTCCTCCACTTT
many	TRBD2	TRBJ2-1	TRBV6-4	CASSRGGSYNEQFF	TGTGCCAGCAGTCGGGGGGGCAGCTACAATGAGCAGTTCTTC
.	.	TRBJ1-2	TRBV14	CASSRSKGYGYTF	TGTGCCAGCAGCCGCAGTAAAGGCTATGGCTACACCTTC
.	.	TRBJ2-3	TRBV29-1	CSVRESTDTQYF	TGCAGCGTCAGAGAGAGCACAGATACGCAGTATTTT
few	.	TRBJ2-3	TRBV4-3	CASSQDRGGHTDTQYF	TGCGCCAGCAGCCAAGATAGGGGCGGGCACACAGATACGCAGTATTTT
few	.	TRBJ2-2	TRBV27	CASTPWGWGNTGELFF	TGTGCCAGCACCCCTTGGGGCTGGGGGAACACCGGGGAGCTGTTTTTT
many	TRBD1	TRBJ1-1	TRBV28	CASSFGTGAHTEAFF	TGTGCCAGCAGTTTTGGGACAGGGGCGCACACTGAAGCTTTCTTT
few	TRBD2	TRBJ2-5	TRBV20-1	CSARTSGGTQYF	TGCAGTGCTAGAACTAGCGGGGGGACCCAGTACTTC
few	.	TRBJ2-7	TRBV7-9	CASSPTPTGTEQYF	TGTGCCAGCAGCCCCACCCCCACAGGTACCGAGCAGTACTTC